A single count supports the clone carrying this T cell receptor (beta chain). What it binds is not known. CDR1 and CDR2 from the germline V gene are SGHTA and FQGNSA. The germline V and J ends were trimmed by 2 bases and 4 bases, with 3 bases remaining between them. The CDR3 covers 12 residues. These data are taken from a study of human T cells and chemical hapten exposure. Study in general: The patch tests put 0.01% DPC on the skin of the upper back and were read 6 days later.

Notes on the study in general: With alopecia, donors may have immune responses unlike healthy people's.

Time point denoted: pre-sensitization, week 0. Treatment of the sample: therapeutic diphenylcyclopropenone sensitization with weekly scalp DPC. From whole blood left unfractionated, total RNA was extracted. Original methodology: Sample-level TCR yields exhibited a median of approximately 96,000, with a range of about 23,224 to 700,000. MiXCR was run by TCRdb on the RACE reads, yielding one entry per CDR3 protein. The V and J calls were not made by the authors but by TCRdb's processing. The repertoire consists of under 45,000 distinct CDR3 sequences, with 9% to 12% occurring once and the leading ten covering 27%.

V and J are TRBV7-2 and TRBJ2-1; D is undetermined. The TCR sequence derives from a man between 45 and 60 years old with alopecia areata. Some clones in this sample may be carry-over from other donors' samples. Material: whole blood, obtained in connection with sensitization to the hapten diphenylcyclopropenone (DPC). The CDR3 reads CASSLQYNEQFF. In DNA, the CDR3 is TGTGCCAGCAGCTTACAGTACAATGAGCAGTTCTTC. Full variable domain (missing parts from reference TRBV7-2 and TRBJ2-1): GAGVSQSPSNKVTEKGKDVELRCDPISGHTALYWYRQSLGQGLEFLIYFQGNSAPDKSGLPSDRFSAERTGGSVSTLTIQRTQQEDSAVYLCASSLQYNEQFFGPGTRLTVL.